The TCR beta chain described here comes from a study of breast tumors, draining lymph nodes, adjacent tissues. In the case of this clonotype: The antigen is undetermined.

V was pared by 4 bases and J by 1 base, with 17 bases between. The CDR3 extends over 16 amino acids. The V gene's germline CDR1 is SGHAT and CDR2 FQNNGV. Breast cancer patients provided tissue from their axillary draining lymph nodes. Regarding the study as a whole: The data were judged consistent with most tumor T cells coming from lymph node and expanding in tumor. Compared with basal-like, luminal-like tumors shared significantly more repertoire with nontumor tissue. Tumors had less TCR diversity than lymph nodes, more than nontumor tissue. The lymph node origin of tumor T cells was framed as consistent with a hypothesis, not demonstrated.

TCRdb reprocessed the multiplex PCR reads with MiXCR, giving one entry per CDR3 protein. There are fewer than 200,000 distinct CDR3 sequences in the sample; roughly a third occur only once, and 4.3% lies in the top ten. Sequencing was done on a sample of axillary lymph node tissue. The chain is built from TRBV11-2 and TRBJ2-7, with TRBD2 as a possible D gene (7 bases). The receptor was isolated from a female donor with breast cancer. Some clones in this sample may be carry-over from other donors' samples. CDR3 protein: CASSSQGGDKSYEQYF. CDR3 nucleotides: TGTGCCAGCAGCTCCCAGGGAGGGGACAAGTCCTACGAGCAGTACTTC.